The 3 T cell receptor beta chains given below trace back to one sample, sequenced in a study of early T cells in non-severe SARS-CoV-2 infection. One entry per CDR3 protein results from TCRdb running MiXCR on the 5' RACE reads. The table has some 34,000 distinct CDR3 sequences, around 4.6% seen once. Source material: whole blood. Receptors originate from an adult who was a healthcare worker with PCR-confirmed SARS-CoV-2 infection or an uninfected control (not recorded which).

This clonotype was counted many times. The chain couples TRBV6-2 or TRBV6-3 to TRBJ2-5, with D unclear. This CDR3 has 12 amino acids. The germline V and J ends were trimmed by 2 bases and 5 bases, with 6 bases remaining between them. In germline, CDR1 is MNHEY, CDR2 SVGEGT. CDR3 sequence reads: CASSYSKETQYF. DNA for the CDR3: TGTGCCAGCAGTTACAGCAAGGAGACCCAGTACTTC.

The chain has TRBV7-6 and TRBJ2-2; 9 bases are shared with TRBD2. V shed 1 base, J shed 5 bases, and the junction held 5 bases outside the gene matches. The CDR3 length is 16 residues. Germline V gives CDR1 SGHVS, CDR2 FNYEAQ. In DNA, the CDR3 is TGTGCCAGCAGCTTAGGTAGTAGCGGGGGAACCGGGGAGCTGTTTTTT. This encodes CASSLGSSGGTGELFF.

In DNA, the CDR3 is TGTGCCAGCAGCGAACAGGGGCTTTATTCACCCCTCCACTTT. Translation gives CASSEQGLYSPLHF. The J gene is TRBJ1-6, the V gene TRBV7-2, with 7 bases aligning to TRBD1. V shed 5 bases and J 8 bases; nucleotides not matched to a gene: 6. Germline values: CDR1 SGHTA, CDR2 FQGNSA. This CDR3 has 14 amino acids.